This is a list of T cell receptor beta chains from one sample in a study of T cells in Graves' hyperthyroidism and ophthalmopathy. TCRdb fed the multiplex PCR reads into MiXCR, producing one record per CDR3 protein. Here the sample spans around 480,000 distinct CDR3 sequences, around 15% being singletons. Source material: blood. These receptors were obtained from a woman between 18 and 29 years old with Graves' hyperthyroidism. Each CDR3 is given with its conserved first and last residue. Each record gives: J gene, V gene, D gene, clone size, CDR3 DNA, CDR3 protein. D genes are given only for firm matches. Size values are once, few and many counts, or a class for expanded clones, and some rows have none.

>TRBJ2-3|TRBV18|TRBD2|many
TGTGCCAGCTCACCACCTAGCGGGATTAGAGATACGCAGTATTTT
CASSPPSGIRDTQYF
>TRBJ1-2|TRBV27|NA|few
TGTGCCAGCAGTTTGGGGGCAGGGGACCCCAATTATGGCTACACCTTC
CASSLGAGDPNYGYTF
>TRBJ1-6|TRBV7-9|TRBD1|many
TGTGCCAGCAGCTTAGGGGACAGGGGAGATTCACCCCTCCACTTT
CASSLGDRGDSPLHF
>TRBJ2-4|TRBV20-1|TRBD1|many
TGCAGTGCTAGACCGACAGGGGGGTATCAGTACTTC
CSARPTGGYQYF
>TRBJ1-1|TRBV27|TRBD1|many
TGTGCCAGCAGTTTATCCAGGGGGGGCTCCGTGAACACTGAAGCTTTCTTT
CASSLSRGGSVNTEAFF
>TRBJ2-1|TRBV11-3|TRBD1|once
TGTGCCAGCAGCTCAATTTACGGGACAGGGGGCAATGAGCAGTTCTTC
CASSSIYGTGGNEQFF
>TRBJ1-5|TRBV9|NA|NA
TGTGCCAGCAGCGTAGGGACACTTGAATCATCGCCCCAGCATTTT
CASSVGTLESSPQHF
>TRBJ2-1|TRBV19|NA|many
TGTGCCAGTAGTATAGGTGGAAATGAGCAGTTCTTC
CASSIGGNEQFF
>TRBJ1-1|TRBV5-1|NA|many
TGCGCCAGCAGCTTGTATACCCTGGACAGACCCATGAACACTGAAGCTTTCTTT
CASSLYTLDRPMNTEAFF
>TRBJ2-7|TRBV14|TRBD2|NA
TGTGCCAGCAGCCAAGGACTAGCGGGGTCAACCCCCTCCTACGAGCAGTACTTC
CASSQGLAGSTPSYEQYF
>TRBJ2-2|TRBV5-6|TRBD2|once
TGTGCCAGCTCCGGACTAGCGGGAGCGCCGAGAAACACCGGGGAGCTGTTTTTT
CASSGLAGAPRNTGELFF
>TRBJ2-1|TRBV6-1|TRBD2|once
TGTGCCAGCAGTCTGAGACTAGCCGAGCGGGAGGAGCAGTTCTTC
CASSLRLAEREEQFF
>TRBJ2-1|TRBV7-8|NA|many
TGTGCCAGCAGCTTAGGAACTCCCGGCTCGGGTGAGCAGTTCTTC
CASSLGTPGSGEQFF
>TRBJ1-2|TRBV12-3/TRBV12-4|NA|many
TGTGCCAGCATAGAGGGGCGCACAGGCCCTCGCGGCTACACCTTC
CASIEGRTGPRGYTF
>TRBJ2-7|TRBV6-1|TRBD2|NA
TGTGCCAGCAGGGAGGGACTAGCGAGTCCCTACGAGCAGTACTTC
CASREGLASPYEQYF
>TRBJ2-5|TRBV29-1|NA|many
TGCAGCGTGGGAGTAGGGGGAGAGACCCAGTACTTC
CSVGVGGETQYF
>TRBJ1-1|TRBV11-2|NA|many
TGTGCCAGCAGATCGCCGGGACAAGGGAACACTGAAGCTTTCTTT
CASRSPGQGNTEAFF
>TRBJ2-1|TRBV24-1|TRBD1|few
TGTGCCACCAGTGCAGCCGGACAGGGGGACAATGAGCAGTTCTTC
CATSAAGQGDNEQFF
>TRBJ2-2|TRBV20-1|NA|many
TGCAGTGCTAGAGCTGGGGCGAACACCGGGGAGCTGTTTTTT
CSARAGANTGELFF
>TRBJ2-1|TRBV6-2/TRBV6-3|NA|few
TGTGCCAGCAGTTACTTCGACTACGCAGGGCAATATGAGCAGTTCTTC
CASSYFDYAGQYEQFF
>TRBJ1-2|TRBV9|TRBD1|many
TGTGCCAGCAGCCTTGATGGTGGAGGGGGCGGAGATGGCTACACCTTC
CASSLDGGGGGDGYTF
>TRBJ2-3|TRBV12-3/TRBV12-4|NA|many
TGTGCCAGCAGTTTACAGGGCGGGGGCACAGATACGCAGTATTTT
CASSLQGGGTDTQYF
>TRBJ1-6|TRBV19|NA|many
TGTGCCAGTAGTATACAGGTTTTTCTAAATTCACCCCTCCACTTT
CASSIQVFLNSPLHF
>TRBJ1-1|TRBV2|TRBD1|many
TGTGCCAGCAGGCTACAGGGGGCTAGGACTGAAGCTTTCTTT
CASRLQGARTEAFF
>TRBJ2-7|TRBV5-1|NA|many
TGCGCCAGCAGCTTGGGAGTCTCAGGGACCTCCTACGAGCAGTACTTC
CASSLGVSGTSYEQYF
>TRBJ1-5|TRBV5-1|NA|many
TGCGCCAGCAGCTTGAGTGGGGCCGGTAGCAATCAGCCCCAGCATTTT
CASSLSGAGSNQPQHF
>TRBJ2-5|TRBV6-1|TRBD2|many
TGTGCCAGCAGTGAAGCATTCGGACTAGCGGAAGAGACCCAGTACTTC
CASSEAFGLAEETQYF